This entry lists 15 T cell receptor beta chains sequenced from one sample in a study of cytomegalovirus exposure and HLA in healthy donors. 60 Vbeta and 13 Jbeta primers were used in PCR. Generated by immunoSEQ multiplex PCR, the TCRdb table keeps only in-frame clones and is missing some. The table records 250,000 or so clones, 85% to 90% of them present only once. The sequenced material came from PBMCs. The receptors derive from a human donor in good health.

The CDR3 protein is CASGRGRFNQPQHF. The DNA for the CDR3 is TGTGCCAGCGGCAGGGGCAGATTCAATCAGCCCCAGCATTTT. V usage is TRBV5-6 and J usage is TRBJ1-5, with D perhaps TRBD1 (6 bases). V lost 7 bases and J 3 bases, leaving 14 bases between the germline ends. Germline CDR1 and CDR2: SGHDT and YYEEEE. The CDR3 is 14 residues long.

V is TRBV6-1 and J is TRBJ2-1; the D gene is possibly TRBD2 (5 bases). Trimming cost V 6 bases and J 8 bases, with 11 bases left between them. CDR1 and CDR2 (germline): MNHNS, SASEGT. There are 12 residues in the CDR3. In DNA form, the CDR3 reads TGTGCCAGCAGCCCGATGGACTATGAGCAGTTCTTC. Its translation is CASSPMDYEQFF.

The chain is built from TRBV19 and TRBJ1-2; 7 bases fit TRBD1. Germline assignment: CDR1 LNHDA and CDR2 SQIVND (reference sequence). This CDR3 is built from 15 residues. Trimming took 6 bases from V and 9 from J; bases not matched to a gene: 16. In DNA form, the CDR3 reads TGTGCCAGTAGCCCGGACAGGCTCGTTCGGAGGAGCTACACCTTC. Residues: CASSPDRLVRRSYTF.

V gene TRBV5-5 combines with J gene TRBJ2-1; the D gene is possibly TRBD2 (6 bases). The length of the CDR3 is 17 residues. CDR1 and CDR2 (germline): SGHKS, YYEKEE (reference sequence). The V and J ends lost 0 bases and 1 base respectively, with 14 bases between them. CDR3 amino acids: CASSLAARGGSYNEQFF. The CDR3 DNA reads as TGTGCCAGCAGCTTGGCCGCGCGGGGAGGTTCCTACAATGAGCAGTTCTTC.

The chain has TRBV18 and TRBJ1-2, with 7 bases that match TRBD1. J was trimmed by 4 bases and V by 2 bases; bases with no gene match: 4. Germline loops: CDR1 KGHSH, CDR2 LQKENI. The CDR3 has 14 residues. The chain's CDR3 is CASSPGTDFYGYTF. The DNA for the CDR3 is TGTGCCAGCTCACCAGGGACAGACTTCTATGGCTACACCTTC.

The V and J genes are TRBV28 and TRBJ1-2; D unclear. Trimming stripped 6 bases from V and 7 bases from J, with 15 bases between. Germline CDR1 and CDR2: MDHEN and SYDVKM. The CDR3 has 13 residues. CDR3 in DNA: TGTGCCAGCAGCACCGGTGTAAGGAGTGGCTACACCTTC. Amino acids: CASSTGVRSGYTF.

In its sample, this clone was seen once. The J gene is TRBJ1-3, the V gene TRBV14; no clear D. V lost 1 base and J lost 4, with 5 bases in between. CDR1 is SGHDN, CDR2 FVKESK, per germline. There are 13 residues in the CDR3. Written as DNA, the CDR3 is TGTGCCAGCAGCCAAGTCAGGGGAAACACCATATATTTT. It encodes CASSQVRGNTIYF.

The CDR3 is CASSVAGGPTDTQYF. For the CDR3, the DNA is TGCGCCAGCAGCGTAGCGGGGGGCCCCACAGATACGCAGTATTTT. The chain carries TRBV5-1 and TRBJ2-3; 10 bases match TRBD2. Trimming cost V 4 bases and J 2 bases; bases outside gene matches: 4. The CDR3 contains 15 residues. Germline CDR1 and CDR2: SGHRS and YFSETQ.

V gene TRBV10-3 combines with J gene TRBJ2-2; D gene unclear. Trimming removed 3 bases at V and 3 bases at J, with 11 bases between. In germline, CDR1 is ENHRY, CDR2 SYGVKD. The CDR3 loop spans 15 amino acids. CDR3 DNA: TGTGCCATCAGTGAAGTGAGCTCGGACACCGGGGAGCTGTTTTTT. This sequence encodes CAISEVSSDTGELFF.

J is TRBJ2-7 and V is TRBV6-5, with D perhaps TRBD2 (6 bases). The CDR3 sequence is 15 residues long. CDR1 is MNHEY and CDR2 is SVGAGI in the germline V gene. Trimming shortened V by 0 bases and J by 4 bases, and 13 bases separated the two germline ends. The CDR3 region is CASSYSMAGRYEQYF. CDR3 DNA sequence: TGTGCCAGCAGTTACTCGATGGCGGGAAGATACGAGCAGTACTTC.

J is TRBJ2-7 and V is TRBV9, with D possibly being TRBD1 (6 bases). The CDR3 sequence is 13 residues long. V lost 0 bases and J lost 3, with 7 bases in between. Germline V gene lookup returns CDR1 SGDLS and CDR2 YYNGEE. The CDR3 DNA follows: TGTGCCAGCAGCGTAGAGGACAGCTACGAGCAGTACTTC. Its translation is CASSVEDSYEQYF.

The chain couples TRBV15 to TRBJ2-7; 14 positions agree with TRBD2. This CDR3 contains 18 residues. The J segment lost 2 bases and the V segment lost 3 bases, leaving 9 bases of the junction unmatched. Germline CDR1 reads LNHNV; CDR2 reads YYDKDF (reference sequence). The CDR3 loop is CATSSTSGTSGSPYEQYF. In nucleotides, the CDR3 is TGTGCCACCAGCAGTACGAGCGGGACTAGCGGGAGCCCCTACGAGCAGTACTTC.

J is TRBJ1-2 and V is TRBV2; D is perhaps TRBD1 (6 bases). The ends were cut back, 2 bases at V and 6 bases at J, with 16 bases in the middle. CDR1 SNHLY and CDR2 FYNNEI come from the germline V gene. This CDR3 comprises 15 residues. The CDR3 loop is CASSEYQGPGDGYTF. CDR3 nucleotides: TGTGCCAGCAGTGAATATCAGGGGCCTGGAGATGGCTACACCTTC. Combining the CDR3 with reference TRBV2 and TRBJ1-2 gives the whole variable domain EPEVTQTPSHQVTQMGQEVILRCVPISNHLYFYWYRQILGQKVEFLVSFYNNEISEKSEIFDDQFSVERPDGSNFTLKIRSTKLEDSAMYFCASSEYQGPGDGYTFGSGTRLTVV.

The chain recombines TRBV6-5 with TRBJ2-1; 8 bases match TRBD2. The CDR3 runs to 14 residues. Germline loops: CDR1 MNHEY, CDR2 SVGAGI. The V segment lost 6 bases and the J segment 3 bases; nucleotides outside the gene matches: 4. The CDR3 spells CASRPSGSYNEQFF. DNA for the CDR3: TGTGCCAGCAGACCCAGCGGGAGCTACAATGAGCAGTTCTTC.

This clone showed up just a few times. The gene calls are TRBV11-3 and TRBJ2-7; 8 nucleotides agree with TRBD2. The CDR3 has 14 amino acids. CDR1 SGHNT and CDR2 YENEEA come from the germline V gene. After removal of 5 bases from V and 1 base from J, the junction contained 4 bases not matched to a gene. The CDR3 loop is CASSKAGASYEQYF. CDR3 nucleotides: TGTGCCAGCAGCAAAGCGGGAGCATCCTACGAGCAGTACTTC.